This T cell receptor beta chain was profiled in a study of blood T cell repertoires in COVID-19. Study as a whole: PBMCs, B-cell-depleted T cells, or T cells provided the cDNA or gDNA that made up the material.

The table came from immunoSEQ multiplex PCR; TCRdb's copy has only in-frame clones and leaves some out. Of fewer than 500,000 clones detected, approximately 92% appear once; the ten largest clones hold roughly 1.1%. The V gene's germline CDR1 is MNHNS and CDR2 SASEGT. The length of the CDR3 is 16 residues. Trimming at V came to 4 bases and at J to 6 bases, leaving 8 bases not matched to a gene. Ages ranged from about 18 to 100 years, with residence in some 25 US areas. Cohort assignment relied on participant-reported clinical history. Recovered Cohort 3 donors showed two negative PCRs, clearance, or symptom resolution.

The TCR sequence derives from a man under 40 who had recovered from COVID-19. V gene TRBV6-1 combines with J gene TRBJ1-4; 10 positions agree with TRBD1. Sequencing was carried out using PBMCs or T cells enriched from blood (not recorded which). This CDR3 is CASSATPGQGYEKLFF. The DNA for the CDR3 is TGTGCCAGCAGTGCCACGCCGGGACAGGGGTATGAAAAACTGTTTTTT.